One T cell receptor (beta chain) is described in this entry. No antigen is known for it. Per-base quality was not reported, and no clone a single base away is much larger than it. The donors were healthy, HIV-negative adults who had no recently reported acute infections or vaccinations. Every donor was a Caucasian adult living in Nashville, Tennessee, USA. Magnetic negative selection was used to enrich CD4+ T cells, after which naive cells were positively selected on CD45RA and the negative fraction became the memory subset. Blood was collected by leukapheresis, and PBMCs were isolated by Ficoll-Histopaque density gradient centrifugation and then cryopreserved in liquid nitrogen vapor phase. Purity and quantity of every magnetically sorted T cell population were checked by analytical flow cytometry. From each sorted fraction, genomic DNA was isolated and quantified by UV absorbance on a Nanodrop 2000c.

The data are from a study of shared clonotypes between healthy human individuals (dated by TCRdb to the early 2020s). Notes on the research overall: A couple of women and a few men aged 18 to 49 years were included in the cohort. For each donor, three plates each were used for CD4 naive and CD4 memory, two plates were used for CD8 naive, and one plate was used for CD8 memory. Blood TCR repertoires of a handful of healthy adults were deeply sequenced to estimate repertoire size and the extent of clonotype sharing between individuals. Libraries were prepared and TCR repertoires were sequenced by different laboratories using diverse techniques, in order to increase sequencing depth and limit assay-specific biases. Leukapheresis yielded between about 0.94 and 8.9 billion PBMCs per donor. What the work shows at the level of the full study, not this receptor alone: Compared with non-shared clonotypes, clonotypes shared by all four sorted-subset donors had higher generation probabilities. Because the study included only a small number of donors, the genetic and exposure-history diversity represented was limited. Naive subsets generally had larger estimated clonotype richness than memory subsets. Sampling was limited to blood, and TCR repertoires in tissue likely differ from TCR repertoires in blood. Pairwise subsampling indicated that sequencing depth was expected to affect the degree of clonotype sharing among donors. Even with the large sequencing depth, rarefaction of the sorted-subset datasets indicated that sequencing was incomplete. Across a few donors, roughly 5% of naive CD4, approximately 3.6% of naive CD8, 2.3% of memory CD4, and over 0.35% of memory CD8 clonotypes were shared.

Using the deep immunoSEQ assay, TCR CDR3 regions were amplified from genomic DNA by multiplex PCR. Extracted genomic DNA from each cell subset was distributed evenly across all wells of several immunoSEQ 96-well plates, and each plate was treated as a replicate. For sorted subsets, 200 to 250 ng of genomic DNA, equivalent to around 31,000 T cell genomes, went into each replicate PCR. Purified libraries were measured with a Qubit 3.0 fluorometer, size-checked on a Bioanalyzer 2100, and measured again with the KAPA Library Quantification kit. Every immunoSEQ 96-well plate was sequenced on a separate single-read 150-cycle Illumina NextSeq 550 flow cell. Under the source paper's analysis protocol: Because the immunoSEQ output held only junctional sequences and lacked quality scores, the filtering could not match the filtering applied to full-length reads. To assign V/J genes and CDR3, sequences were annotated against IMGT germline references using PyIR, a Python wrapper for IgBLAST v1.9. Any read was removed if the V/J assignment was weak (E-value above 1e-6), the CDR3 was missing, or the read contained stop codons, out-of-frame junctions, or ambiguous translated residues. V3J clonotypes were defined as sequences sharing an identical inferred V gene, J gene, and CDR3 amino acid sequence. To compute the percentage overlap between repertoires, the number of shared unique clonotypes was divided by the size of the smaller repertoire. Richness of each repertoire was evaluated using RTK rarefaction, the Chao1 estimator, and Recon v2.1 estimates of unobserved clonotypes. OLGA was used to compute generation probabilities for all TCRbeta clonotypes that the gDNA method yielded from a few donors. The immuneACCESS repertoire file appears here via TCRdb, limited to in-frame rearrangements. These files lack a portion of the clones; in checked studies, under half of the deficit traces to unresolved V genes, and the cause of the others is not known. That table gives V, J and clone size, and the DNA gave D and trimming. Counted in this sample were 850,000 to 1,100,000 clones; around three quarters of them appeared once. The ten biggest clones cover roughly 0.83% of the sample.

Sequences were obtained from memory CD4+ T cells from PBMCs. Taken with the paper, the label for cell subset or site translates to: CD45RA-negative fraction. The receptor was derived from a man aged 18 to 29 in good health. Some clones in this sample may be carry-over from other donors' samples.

The bases read TGTGCCAGCAGCTTAGAGGCGGGGACTAACTATGGCTACACCTTC. Translated, it gives CASSLEAGTNYGYTF. Recombination connected TRBV7-9 to TRBJ1-2; the D gene is unclear. The CDR1 and CDR2 encoded by the germline V gene (reference sequence) are SEHNR and FQNEAQ. V is cut by 1 base and J by 0 bases, and the space between the germline ends is 9 bases. CDR3 length: 15 amino acids, cysteine to phenylalanine. Only the CDR3 part of the read is kept: 45 bases, read in frame from the first base.